One and the same sample provided the 21 T cell receptor beta chains below, sequenced in a study of blood T cells in healthy people across ages. A second PCR, run for about 6 to 11 cycles, used a sample-barcoded 5' primer plus a J-beta primer mix. A single record per CDR3 protein comes from TCRdb applying MiXCR to the 5' RACE reads. The data show about 1 million distinct CDR3 sequences, under 55% seen once. Sequencing input: blood. The receptors here all came from an older woman in good health.

V is TRBV27 and J is TRBJ2-3, with 11 bases matching TRBD2. Looked up from germline, CDR1 is MNHEY and CDR2 is SMNVEV (reference sequence). This CDR3 has 19 residues. With 0 bases clipped from V and 0 bases from J, the junction kept 8 bases outside the gene matches. The CDR3 loop reads CASSLSGRLAGGSTDTQYF. In DNA, the CDR3 is TGTGCCAGCAGTTTATCTGGTCGCCTAGCGGGAGGTAGCACAGATACGCAGTATTTT.

Only a few counts were recorded for this clonotype. This chain uses TRBV5-1 with TRBJ2-5, with a possible D match to TRBD2 (6 bases). Near its end, the DNA agrees better with TRBJ2-7, so the J call may be wrong. CDR1 and CDR2 from the germline V gene are SGHRS and YFSETQ. CDR3 length: 15 residues. The CDR3 is CASSLWPGAIYEQYF. As DNA, the CDR3 is TGCGCCAGCAGCTTGTGGCCGGGAGCTATCTACGAGCAGTACTTC.

Only a few counts were recorded for this clonotype. The chain has TRBV7-6 and TRBJ2-6; TRBD2 matches at 9 bases. This CDR3 spans 20 amino acids. Trimming cost V 5 bases and J 0 bases; bases outside gene matches: 14. Germline loops: CDR1 SGHVS, CDR2 FNYEAQ. CDR3 DNA sequence: TGTGCCAGCAGCATTATTTCCGGGACTAGCTACCCCTCTGGGGCCAACGTCCTGACTTTC. Translation: CASSIISGTSYPSGANVLTF.

The gene calls are TRBV27 and TRBJ2-4; D is unresolved. The last part of the DNA fits TRBJ2-7 better; the J call may be wrong. CDR3 length: 12 residues. Looked up from germline, CDR1 is MNHEY and CDR2 is SMNVEV (reference sequence). CDR3 residues: CASSPFSGEQYF. As DNA, the CDR3 is TGTGCCAGCAGTCCATTTTCGGGCGAGCAGTACTTC.

This clonotype was found many times. The genes are TRBV7-6 and TRBJ2-5; the D gene could be TRBD1 or TRBD2 (6 bases each). The CDR3 extends over 13 amino acids. Trimming stripped 6 bases from V and 1 base from J, with 9 bases between. The germline V gene has CDR1 SGHVS and CDR2 FNYEAQ. The CDR3 DNA sequence: TGTGCCAGCAGTCGGGGGCGCCAAGAGACCCAGTACTTC. Amino acids: CASSRGRQETQYF.

This chain uses TRBV29-1 with TRBJ2-5; D remains ambiguous. The germline gives CDR1 SQVTM, CDR2 ANQGSEA. CDR3 length equals 11 residues. V gave up 7 bases and J gave up 5 bases, with 11 bases separating them. The DNA of the CDR3 is TGCAGCGGTGTAGGTTTCGAGACCCAGTACTTC. Translated, it gives CSGVGFETQYF. Looking up the rest from reference TRBV29-1 and TRBJ2-5 gives the full variable domain: SAVISQKPSRDICQRGTSLTIQCQVDSQVTMMFWYRQQPGQSLTLIATANQGSEATYESGFVIDKFPISRPNLTFSTLTVSNMSPEDSSIYLCSGVGFETQYFGPGTRLLVL.

The J gene is TRBJ2-4, the V gene TRBV10-3; 10 nucleotides agree with TRBD2. The J call may be wrong; the DNA end is better matched by TRBJ2-7. Germline CDR1 ENHRY, CDR2 SYGVKD. The CDR3 consists of 16 residues. DNA of the CDR3: TGTGCCATCAGCCTAGGGGCTAGCGGGAGAAATGGCGAGCAGTACTTC. Amino acids: CAISLGASGRNGEQYF.

This clonotype was seen once. The chain carries TRBV20-1 and TRBJ2-3; no clear D. Germline CDR1 is DFQATT and CDR2 is SNEGSKA (reference sequence). The CDR3 consists of 14 residues. Trimming cost V 5 bases and J 4 bases, with 16 bases left between them. The CDR3: CSAPTRAGADTQYF. CDR3 bases: TGCAGTGCTCCCACTCGTGCTGGGGCAGATACGCAGTATTTT.

This clonotype has more than one count but fewer than ten. The chain uses TRBV20-1 and TRBJ2-2; possibly TRBD2 for D (5 bases). Germline CDR1 and CDR2: DFQATT and SNEGSKA (reference sequence). Deletions cut 0 bases from V and 3 bases from J, with 17 bases between. This CDR3 has 17 residues. The DNA of the CDR3 is TGCAGTGCTAGAGATTCAAGGCTAGCAGACGACACCGGGGAGCTGTTTTTT. This encodes CSARDSRLADDTGELFF.

This clonotype turned up a few times. This rearrangement joins TRBV9 to TRBJ2-1, with 10 bases fitting TRBD2. The V gene's germline CDR1 is SGDLS and CDR2 YYNGEE. Trimming cost V 1 base and J 9 bases; bases outside gene matches: 10. The CDR3 runs to 16 residues. The CDR3 here is CASSVSPLAGEFEQFF. The CDR3 DNA is TGTGCCAGCAGCGTATCTCCCCTAGCGGGAGAGTTTGAGCAGTTCTTC.

This clonotype occurred a few times. The gene calls are TRBV27 and TRBJ2-3; D possibly uses TRBD1 or TRBD2 (5 bases each). V lost 2 bases and J lost 6, with 15 bases in between. This CDR3 comprises 15 residues. Germline CDR1 reads MNHEY; CDR2 reads SMNVEV (reference sequence). The CDR3 loop is CASSLGGRVQDTQYF. The CDR3, as DNA: TGTGCCAGCAGTTTAGGGGGACGGGTACAGGATACGCAGTATTTT.

This sequence joins TRBV4-1 and TRBJ1-2; D is perhaps TRBD1 (5 bases). V was pared by 0 bases and J by 12 bases, with 14 bases between. The CDR3 contains 13 residues. Germline lookup yields CDR1 MGHRA and CDR2 YSYEKL. CDR3 sequence reads: CASSQDRGTIHTF. CDR3 bases: TGCGCCAGCAGCCAAGACCGAGGGACGATCCACACCTTC.

The gene calls are TRBV3-1 and TRBJ1-6; 8 bases match TRBD1. The V gene end was trimmed by 0 bases and the J gene end by 6 bases; junction bases not matched to a gene: 1. Germline V gives CDR1 LGHDT, CDR2 YNNKEL (reference sequence). This CDR3 spans 15 amino acids. CDR3 in amino acids: CASSQETGGNSPLHF. Written as DNA, the CDR3 is TGTGCCAGCAGCCAAGAAACAGGGGGTAATTCACCCCTCCACTTT.

This clonotype appeared a few times. CDR3 in amino acids: CASSLFFGGTADIRSYEQYF. CDR3 bases: TGTGCCAGCAGTTTATTTTTTGGTGGGACAGCCGACATTCGCAGCTACGAGCAGTACTTC. This chain connects TRBV27 to TRBJ2-7; 7 bases agree with TRBD1. The CDR3 runs to 20 residues. Per the germline V gene, CDR1 is MNHEY and CDR2 is SMNVEV (reference sequence). The V and J ends lost 1 base and 3 bases, in that order; junction bases with no gene match: 21.

The V and J genes are TRBV18 and TRBJ2-7; the match to TRBD1 covers 8 bases. Trimming took 6 bases from V and 0 from J; bases not matched to a gene: 7. There are 15 residues in the CDR3. Germline CDR1 is KGHSH and CDR2 is LQKENI. DNA of the CDR3: TGTGCCAGCTCTGGGGACAGGTCCTTCTCCTACGAGCAGTACTTC. It specifies CASSGDRSFSYEQYF.

The chain joins TRBV2 to TRBJ1-5; no clear D gene. The CDR3 loop spans 14 amino acids. Germline CDR1 SNHLY, CDR2 FYNNEI. The V end lost 4 bases, the J end lost 1 base, and 8 bases lay between the germline ends. DNA of the CDR3: TGTGCCAGCAGTGCCGGGTTAAGCAATCAGCCCCAGCATTTT. Its protein is CASSAGLSNQPQHF.

This rearrangement joins TRBV12-3 or TRBV12-4 to TRBJ2-3, with a possible D match to TRBD2 (6 bases). The V end was cut by 5 bases, the J end by 0 bases, with 18 bases between. This CDR3 is 17 amino acids long. The CDR3 protein is CASSLNLGGLSTDTQYF. The CDR3 DNA sequence: TGTGCCAGCAGTCTAAACCTGGGGGGATTAAGCACAGATACGCAGTATTTT.

V usage is TRBV4-1 and J usage is TRBJ2-1; 7 bases line up with TRBD2. J lost 7 bases, V lost 1 base, and 7 bases had no gene match. CDR3 length: 15 amino acids. Germline assignment: CDR1 MGHRA and CDR2 YSYEKL. The DNA for the CDR3 is TGCGCCAGCAGCCAAGTTGGCGGGAGAGGTAATGAGCAGTTCTTC. Translating it yields CASSQVGGRGNEQFF.

Comment on this clonotype: Since a much larger clone is just one base distant, this may be a read error. The chain links TRBV29-1 to TRBJ2-7; D might be TRBD2 (5 bases). TRBJ2-5 explains the end of the DNA better; the J call may be wrong. Germline V gene lookup returns CDR1 SQVTM and CDR2 ANQGSEA. This CDR3 contains 16 residues. The CDR3 nucleotides are TGCAGCGTTGAAGGCCTCCTTGCGAGGGAGCAAGAGACCCAGTACTTC. This encodes CSVEGLLAREQETQYF.

The chain carries TRBV7-9 and TRBJ2-3; 7 bases align to TRBD1. The germline CDR1 and CDR2 sequences are SEHNR and FQNEAQ (reference sequence). The CDR3 covers 15 residues. J was trimmed by 4 bases and V by 4 bases; bases with no gene match: 8. The CDR3: CASSSGTASADTQYF. The CDR3, as DNA: TGTGCCAGCAGCTCCGGGACAGCCAGCGCAGATACGCAGTATTTT.

The chain couples TRBV29-1 to TRBJ1-5; TRBD1 matches at 9 bases. From germline, CDR1 is SQVTM and CDR2 ANQGSEA. CDR3 size: 15 residues. Trimming removed 7 bases from V and 1 base from J; junction bases left unmatched: 8. The CDR3 DNA reads TGCAGCGCCTCTGCGACAGGGGGGAGCAATCAGCCCCAGCATTTT. This translates into CSASATGGSNQPQHF.